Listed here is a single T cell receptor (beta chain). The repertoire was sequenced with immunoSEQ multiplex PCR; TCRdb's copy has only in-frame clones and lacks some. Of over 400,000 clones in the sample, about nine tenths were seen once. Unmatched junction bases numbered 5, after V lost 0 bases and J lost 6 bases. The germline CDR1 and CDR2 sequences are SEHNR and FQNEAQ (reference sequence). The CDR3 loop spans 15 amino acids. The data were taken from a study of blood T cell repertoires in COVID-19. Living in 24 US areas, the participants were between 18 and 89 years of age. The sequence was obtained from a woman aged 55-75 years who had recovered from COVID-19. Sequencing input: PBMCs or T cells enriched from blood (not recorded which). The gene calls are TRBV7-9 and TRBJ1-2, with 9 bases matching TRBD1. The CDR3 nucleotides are TGTGCCAGCAGCTTAGCGGGGGGGACAGGGCATGGCTACACCTTC. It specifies CASSLAGGTGHGYTF.